This TCR beta chain was obtained from a study of CD8 T cells in Susac syndrome. The multiple sclerosis controls, all treatment-naive patients, had relapsing-remitting disease that was stable or active. While CD8+ and CD4+ T cells were isolated negatively, TEMRA cells were enriched by FACS. RNA totalling roughly 0.45 to 1 ug underwent reverse transcription with random hexamers. TCR beta CDR3 was amplified by immunoSEQ covering 54 Vbeta and 13 Jbeta. TCRdb reprocessed the immunoSEQ multiplex PCR reads via MiXCR and lists one record per CDR3 protein. The table lists 200,000 or so distinct CDR3 sequences, roughly 95% of them singletons. CDR1 and CDR2 from the germline V gene are LGHDT and YNNKEL (reference sequence). The CDR3 is made up of 13 amino acids. V shed 2 bases and J shed 9 bases, with 8 bases lying between them. In this sample, this clonotype turned up once.

The J gene is TRBJ1-6, the V gene TRBV3-1; D gene ambiguous. Material for sequencing was CD4+ T cells from PBMCs. The TCR originated in a human donor with multiple sclerosis. Here the CDR3 reads CASSQYRGSPLHF. The CDR3 nucleotides are TGTGCCAGCAGCCAATACCGTGGTTCACCCCTCCACTTT.